This entry features one T cell receptor (beta chain) sequence. Its antigen is currently not known. No qualities accompany the bases; no much larger clone lies one base away. The immunoSEQ Assay, a bias-controlled multiplex PCR, was used to amplify TCRbeta CDR3 regions from genomic DNA. The original methods were these. Nucleated cell counts per sample were estimated from amplification of reference gene primers within the assay. To quantify the absolute abundance of each unique TCRbeta CDR3 rearrangement, sequence reads were collapsed and filtered. For each sample, productive Simpson clonality was calculated as the square root of Simpson's diversity index over productive rearrangements. The source is immuneACCESS, and TCRdb retained only in-frame sequences with V and J called. Part of the clones is not carried over; for the studies checked, unresolved V genes explain less than half of this, and the remainder is unexplained. The V and J calls and clone size are taken from that table; D and trimming were inferred from the DNA. The sample records approximately 60,000 clones, under 80% of which are singletons. The ten biggest clones cover about 20% of the sample.

The sample comes from a study of blood T cell repertoires in COVID-19 (TCRdb year 2020). Regarding the research as a whole: Collaborator samples came from the United States, Italy and Spain and covered acute and convalescent phases of COVID-19. The repertoires were released in a freely available public database meant as a resource for research on the immune response to SARS-CoV-2. The material from the prospective study consisted of cDNA or gDNA derived from T cells, B-cell-depleted T cells, or PBMCs. Where HLA class I and class II types were available, the types were taken from metadata supplied by the sample provider, not from assay-based typing. Nearly every sample came with metadata listing a de-identified subject ID, COVID-19 status, age in years and sex. The dataset comprised deeply sampled blood TCRbeta repertoires from subjects exposed to, actively infected with, or recovered from COVID-19. The samples were drawn from two sources: the first 160 participants of the ongoing ImmuneRACE study, and over 1,000 subjects contributed by 6 global collaborators. What the study reported, not specific to this receptor: The quantity of clinical and demographic metadata differed by source and by participant and was supplied without curation.

The collaborating institutions used their own protocols to collect whole blood in K2EDTA tubes. For TCRbeta analysis, collaborators shipped samples as frozen whole blood, isolated PBMCs, or DNA extracted from either of those sample types. The trim is 4 bases for V and 5 bases for J, with a gap of 8 bases between the germline ends. CDR1 is given as KGHDR and CDR2 as SFDVKD, both from the germline V gene. The CDR3 has 12 amino acids, counting the end cysteine and phenylalanine. Only CDR3 DNA remains: 36 bases, in frame from the first base. Sequenced: peripheral blood. The chain uses TRBV24-1 and TRBJ2-7, with the D gene call left open. This TCR was sampled from a man aged 60 to 75 with acute or convalescent COVID-19. CDR3 reads: CATSDTYHEQYF. Read as DNA, the sequence is TGTGCCACCAGTGACACCTACCACGAGCAGTACTTC.